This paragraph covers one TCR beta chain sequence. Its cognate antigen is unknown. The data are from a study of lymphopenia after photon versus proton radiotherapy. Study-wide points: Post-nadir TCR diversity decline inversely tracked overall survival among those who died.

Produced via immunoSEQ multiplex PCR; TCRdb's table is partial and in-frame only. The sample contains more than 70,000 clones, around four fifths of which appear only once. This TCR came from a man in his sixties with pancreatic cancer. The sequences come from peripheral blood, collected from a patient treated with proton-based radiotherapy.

CDR3 nucleotides: TGTGCCAGCAGTCAGGGGGCCGGGACCTCGGCCACTGAAGCTTTCTTT. Protein product: CASSQGAGTSATEAFF. This chain joins TRBV6-6 and TRBJ1-1; 8 nucleotides align to TRBD1. The V gene end was trimmed by 5 bases and the J gene end by 4 bases; junction bases not matched to a gene: 12. CDR3 length: 16 amino acids. Germline values: CDR1 MNHNY, CDR2 SVGAGI (reference sequence).